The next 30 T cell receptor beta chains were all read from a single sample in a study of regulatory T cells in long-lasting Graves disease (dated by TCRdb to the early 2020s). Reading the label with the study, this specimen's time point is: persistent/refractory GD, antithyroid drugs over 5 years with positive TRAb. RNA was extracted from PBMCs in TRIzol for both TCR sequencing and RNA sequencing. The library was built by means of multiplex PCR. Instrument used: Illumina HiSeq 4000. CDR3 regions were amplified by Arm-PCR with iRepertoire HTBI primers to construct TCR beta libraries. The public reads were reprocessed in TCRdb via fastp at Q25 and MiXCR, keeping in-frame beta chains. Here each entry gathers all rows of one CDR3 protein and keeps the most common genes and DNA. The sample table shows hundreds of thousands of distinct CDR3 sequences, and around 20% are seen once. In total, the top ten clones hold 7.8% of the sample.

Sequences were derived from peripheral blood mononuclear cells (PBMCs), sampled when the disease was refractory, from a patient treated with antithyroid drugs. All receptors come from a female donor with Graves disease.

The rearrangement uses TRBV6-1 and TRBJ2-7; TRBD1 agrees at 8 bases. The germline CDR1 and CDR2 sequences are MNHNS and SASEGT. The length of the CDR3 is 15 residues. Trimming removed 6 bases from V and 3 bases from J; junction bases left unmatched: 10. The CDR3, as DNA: TGTGCCAGCAGCATTACCGAGACAGGGGTCTACGAGCAGTACTTC. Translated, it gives CASSITETGVYEQYF.

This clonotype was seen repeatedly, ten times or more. Written as DNA, the CDR3 is TGTGCCAGCAGTTTGGGGGGGACAGGGCCTCAGCCCCAGCATTTT. Translated: CASSLGGTGPQPQHF. The chain employs TRBV28 and TRBJ1-5, with 9 nucleotides matching TRBD1. Germline V gene data show CDR1 as MDHEN and CDR2 as SYDVKM. The CDR3 runs to 15 residues. Trimming cost V 3 bases and J 6 bases; bases outside gene matches: 6. The whole variable domain, filled in from reference TRBV28 and TRBJ1-5, reads DVKVTQSSRYLVKRTGEKVFLECVQDMDHENMFWYRQDPGLGLRLIYFSYDVKMKEKGDIPEGYSVSREKKERFSLILESASTNQTSMYLCASSLGGTGPQPQHFGDGTRLSIL.

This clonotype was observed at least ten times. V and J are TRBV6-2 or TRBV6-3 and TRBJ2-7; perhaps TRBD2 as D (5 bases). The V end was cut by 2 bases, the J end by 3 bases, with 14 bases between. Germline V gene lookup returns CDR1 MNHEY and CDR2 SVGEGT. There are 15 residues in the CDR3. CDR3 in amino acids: CASSYSFGESYEQYF. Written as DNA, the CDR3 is TGTGCCAGCAGTTACAGTTTCGGGGAAAGCTACGAGCAGTACTTC.

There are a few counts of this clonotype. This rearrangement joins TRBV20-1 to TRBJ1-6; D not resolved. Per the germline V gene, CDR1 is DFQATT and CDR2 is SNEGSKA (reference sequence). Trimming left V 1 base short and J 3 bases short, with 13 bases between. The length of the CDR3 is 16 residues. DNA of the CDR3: TGCAGTGCTAGAGCCGAGGGCAGCAACTATAATTCACCCCTCCACTTT. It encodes CSARAEGSNYNSPLHF.

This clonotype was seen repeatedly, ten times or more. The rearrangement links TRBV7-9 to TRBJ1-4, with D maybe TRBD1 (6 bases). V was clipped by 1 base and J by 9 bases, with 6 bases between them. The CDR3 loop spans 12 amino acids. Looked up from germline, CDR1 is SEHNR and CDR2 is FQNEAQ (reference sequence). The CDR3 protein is CASSLGDKKLFF. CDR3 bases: TGTGCCAGCAGCTTAGGGGACAAAAAACTGTTTTTT.

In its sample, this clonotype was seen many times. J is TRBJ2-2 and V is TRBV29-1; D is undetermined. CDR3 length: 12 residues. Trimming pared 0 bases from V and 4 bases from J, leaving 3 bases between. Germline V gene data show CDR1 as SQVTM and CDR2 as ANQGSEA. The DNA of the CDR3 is TGCAGCGTTGAAGATGTCACCGGGGAGCTGTTTTTT. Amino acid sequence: CSVEDVTGELFF.

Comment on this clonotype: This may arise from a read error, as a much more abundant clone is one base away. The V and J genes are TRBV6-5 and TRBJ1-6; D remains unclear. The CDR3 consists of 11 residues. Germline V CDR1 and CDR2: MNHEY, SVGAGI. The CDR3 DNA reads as TGTGCCAGCAGTTACGGCTTACCCTTCCACTTT. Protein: CASSYGLPFHF.

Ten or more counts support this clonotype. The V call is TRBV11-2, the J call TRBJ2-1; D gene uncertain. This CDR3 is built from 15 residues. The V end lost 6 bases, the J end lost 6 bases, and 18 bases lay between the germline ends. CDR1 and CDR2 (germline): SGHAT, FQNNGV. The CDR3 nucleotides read TGTGCCAGCAGTTTGTATCGGACCCCCGCCAATGAGCAGTTCTTC. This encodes CASSLYRTPANEQFF.

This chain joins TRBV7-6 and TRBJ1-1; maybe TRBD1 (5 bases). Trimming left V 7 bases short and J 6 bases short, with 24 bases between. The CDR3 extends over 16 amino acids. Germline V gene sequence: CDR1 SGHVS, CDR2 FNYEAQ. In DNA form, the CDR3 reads TGTGCCAGCACTACGAATCCGGGCGGACAAGGGTCTGAAGCTTTCTTT. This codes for CASTTNPGGQGSEAFF.

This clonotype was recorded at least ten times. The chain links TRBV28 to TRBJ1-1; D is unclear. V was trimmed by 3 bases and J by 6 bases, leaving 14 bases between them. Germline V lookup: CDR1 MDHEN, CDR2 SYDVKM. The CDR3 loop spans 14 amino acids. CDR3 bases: TGTGCCAGCAGTTTCCGGGGAACGTCCCCTGAAGCTTTCTTT. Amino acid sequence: CASSFRGTSPEAFF.

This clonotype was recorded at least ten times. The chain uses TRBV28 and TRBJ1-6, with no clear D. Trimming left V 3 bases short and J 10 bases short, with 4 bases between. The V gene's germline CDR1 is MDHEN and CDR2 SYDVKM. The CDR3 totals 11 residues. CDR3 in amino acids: CASSFTSPLHF. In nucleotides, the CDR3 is TGTGCCAGCAGTTTTACATCACCCCTCCACTTT.

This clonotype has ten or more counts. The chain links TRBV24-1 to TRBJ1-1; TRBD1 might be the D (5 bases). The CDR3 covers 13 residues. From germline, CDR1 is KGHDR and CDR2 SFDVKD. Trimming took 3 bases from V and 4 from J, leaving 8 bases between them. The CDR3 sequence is CATSDQGATEAFF. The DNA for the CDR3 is TGTGCCACCAGTGATCAGGGCGCCACTGAAGCTTTCTTT.

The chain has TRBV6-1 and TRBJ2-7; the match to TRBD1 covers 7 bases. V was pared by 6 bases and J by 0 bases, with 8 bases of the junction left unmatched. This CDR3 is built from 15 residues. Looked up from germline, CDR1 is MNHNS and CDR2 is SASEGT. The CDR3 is CASSPFGDSSYEQYF. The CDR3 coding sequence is TGTGCCAGCAGCCCTTTTGGGGACAGCTCCTACGAGCAGTACTTC.

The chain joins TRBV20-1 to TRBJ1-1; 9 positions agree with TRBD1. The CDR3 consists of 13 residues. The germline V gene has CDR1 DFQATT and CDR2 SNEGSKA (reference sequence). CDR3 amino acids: CSGQGIMNTEAFF. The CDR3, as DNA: TGCTCCGGACAGGGGATCATGAACACTGAAGCTTTCTTT.

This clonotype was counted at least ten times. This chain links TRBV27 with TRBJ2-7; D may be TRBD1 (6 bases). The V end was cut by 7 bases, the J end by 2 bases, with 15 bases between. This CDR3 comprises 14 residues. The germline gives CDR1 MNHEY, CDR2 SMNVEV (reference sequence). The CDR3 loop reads CASTPGTRPYEQYF. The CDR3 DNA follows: TGTGCCAGCACTCCCGGGACACGACCCTACGAGCAGTACTTC.

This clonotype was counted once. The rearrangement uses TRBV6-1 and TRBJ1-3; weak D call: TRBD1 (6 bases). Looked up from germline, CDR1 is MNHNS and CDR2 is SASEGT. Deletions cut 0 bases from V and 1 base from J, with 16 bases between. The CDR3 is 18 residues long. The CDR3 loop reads CASSEALPGGLSGNTIYF. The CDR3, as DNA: TGTGCCAGCAGTGAAGCGCTTCCCGGGGGCTTATCTGGAAACACCATATATTTT.

CDR3 amino acids: CASSHGVYGDYNEQFF. The CDR3, as DNA: TGTGCCAGCAGCCACGGAGTTTACGGAGACTACAATGAGCAGTTCTTC. V usage is TRBV5-5 and J usage is TRBJ2-1, with no clear D. Per the germline V gene, CDR1 is SGHKS and CDR2 is YYEKEE (reference sequence). The CDR3 has 16 amino acids. V dropped 4 bases and J dropped 3 bases, with 17 bases sitting between them.

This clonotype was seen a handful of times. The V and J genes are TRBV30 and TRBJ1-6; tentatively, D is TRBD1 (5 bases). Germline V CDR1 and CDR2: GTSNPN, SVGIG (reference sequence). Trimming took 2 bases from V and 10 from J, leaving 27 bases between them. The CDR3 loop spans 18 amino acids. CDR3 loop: CAWSPDRPYFSGDSPLHF. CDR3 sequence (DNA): TGTGCCTGGAGTCCAGACCGGCCCTACTTCAGTGGGGACTCACCCCTCCACTTT.

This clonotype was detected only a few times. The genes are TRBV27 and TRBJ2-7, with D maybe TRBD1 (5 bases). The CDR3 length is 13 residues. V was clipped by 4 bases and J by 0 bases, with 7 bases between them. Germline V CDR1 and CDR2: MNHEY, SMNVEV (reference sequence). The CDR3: CASSWGYSYEQYF. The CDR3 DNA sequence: TGTGCCAGCAGTTGGGGCTACTCCTACGAGCAGTACTTC.

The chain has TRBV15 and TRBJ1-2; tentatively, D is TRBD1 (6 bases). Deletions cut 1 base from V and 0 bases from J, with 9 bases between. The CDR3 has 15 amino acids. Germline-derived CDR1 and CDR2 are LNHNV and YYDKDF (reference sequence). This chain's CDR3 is CATSRVRGTNYGYTF. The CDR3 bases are TGTGCCACCAGCAGAGTCAGGGGAACTAACTATGGCTACACCTTC.

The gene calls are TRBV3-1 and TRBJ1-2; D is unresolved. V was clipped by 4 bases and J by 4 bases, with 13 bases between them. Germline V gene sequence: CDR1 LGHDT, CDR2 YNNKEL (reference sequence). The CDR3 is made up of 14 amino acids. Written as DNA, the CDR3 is TGTGCCAGCAGCCTAGAGGAGTTAACCTATGGCTACACCTTC. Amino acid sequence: CASSLEELTYGYTF.

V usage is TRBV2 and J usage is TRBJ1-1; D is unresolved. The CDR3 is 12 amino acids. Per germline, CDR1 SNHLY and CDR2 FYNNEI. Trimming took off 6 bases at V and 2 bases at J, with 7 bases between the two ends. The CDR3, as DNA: TGTGCCAGCAGCAGGAGTAACACTGAAGCTTTCTTT. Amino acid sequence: CASSRSNTEAFF.

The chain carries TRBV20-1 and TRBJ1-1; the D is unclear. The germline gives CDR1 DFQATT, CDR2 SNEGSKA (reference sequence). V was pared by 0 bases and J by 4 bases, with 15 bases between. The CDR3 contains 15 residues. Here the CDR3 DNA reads TGCAGTGCTAGAGATAATCGCCGGTTTGGCACTGAAGCTTTCTTT. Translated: CSARDNRRFGTEAFF.

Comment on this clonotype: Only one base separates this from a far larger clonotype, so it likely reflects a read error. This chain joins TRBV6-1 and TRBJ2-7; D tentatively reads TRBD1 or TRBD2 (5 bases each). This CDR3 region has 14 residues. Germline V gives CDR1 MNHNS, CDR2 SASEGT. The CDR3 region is CAGSFSGPSYEQYF. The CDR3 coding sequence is TGTGCCGGCAGCTTTTCGGGACCCTCCTACGAGCAGTACTTC.

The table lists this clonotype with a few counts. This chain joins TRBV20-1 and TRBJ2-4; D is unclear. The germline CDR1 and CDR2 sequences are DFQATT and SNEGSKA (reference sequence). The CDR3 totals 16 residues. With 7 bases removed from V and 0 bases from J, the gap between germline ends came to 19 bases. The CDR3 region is CSVSSTGTLAKNIQYF. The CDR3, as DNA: TGCAGTGTTTCGTCAACTGGCACCTTAGCCAAAAACATTCAGTACTTC.

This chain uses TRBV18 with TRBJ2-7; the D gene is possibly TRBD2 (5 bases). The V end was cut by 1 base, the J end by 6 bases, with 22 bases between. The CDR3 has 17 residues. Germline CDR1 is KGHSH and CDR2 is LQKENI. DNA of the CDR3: TGTGCCAGCTCACCACTAACCTTGGGTCCCCGGAGGAGCGAGCAGTACTTC. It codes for CASSPLTLGPRRSEQYF.

CDR3 protein: CASSPLGRIKTTQYF. CDR3 nucleotide sequence: TGTGCCAGCTCACCCCTCGGCCGGATTAAGACTACGCAGTATTTT. The chain links TRBV18 to TRBJ2-3, with no clear D. CDR3 length: 15 amino acids. Germline V CDR1 and CDR2: KGHSH, LQKENI. With 3 bases removed from V and 8 bases from J, the gap between germline ends came to 18 bases.

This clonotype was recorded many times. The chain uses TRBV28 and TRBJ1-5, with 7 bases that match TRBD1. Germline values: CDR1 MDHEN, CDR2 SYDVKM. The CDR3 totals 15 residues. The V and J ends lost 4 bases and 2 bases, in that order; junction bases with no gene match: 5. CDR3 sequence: CASSWGTDRNQPQHF. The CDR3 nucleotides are TGTGCCAGCAGTTGGGGGACAGATCGCAATCAGCCCCAGCATTTT.

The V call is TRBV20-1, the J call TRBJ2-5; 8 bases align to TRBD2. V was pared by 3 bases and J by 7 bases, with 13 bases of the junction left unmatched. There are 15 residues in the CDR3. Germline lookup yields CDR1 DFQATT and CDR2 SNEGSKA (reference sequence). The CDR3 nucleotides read TGCAGTGCTAGCCGGCTAGCGGGCGTCCCGGGGACCCAGTACTTC. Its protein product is CSASRLAGVPGTQYF.

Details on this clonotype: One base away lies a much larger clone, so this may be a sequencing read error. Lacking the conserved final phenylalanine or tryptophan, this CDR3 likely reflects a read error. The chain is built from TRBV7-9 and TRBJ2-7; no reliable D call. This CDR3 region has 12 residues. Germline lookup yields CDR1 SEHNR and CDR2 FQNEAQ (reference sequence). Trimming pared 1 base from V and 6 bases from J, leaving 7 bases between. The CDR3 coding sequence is TGTGCCAGCAGCTTAGGTACGAGCGAGCAGTACCTC. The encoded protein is CASSLGTSEQYL.